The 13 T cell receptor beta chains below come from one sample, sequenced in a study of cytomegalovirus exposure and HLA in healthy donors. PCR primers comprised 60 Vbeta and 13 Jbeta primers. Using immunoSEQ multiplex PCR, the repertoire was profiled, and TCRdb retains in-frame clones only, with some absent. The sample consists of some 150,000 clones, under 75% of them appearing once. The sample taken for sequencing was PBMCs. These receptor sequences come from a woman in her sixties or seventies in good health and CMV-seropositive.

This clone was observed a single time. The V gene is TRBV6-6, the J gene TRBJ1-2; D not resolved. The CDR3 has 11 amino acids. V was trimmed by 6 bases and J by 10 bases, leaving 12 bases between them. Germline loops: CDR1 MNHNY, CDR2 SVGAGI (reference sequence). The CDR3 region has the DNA TGTGCCAGCAGCCAAGCCCAGGACTACACCTTC. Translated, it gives CASSQAQDYTF.

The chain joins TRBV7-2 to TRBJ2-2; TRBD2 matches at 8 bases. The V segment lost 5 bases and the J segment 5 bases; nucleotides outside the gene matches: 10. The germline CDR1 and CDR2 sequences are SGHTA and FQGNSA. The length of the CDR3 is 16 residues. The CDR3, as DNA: TGTGCCAGCAGCCGTGGTGCTGGCGGGAGGACCGGGGAGCTGTTTTTT. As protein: CASSRGAGGRTGELFF.

The chain's CDR3 is CASSSRGNQPQHF. CDR3 nucleotides: TGTGCCAGCAGCTCCAGGGGTAATCAGCCCCAGCATTTT. The rearrangement joins TRBV13 to TRBJ1-5; maybe TRBD1 (6 bases). V dropped 4 bases and J dropped 4 bases, with 8 bases sitting between them. The CDR3 sequence is 13 residues long. Germline V CDR1 and CDR2: PRHDT, FYEKMQ (reference sequence).

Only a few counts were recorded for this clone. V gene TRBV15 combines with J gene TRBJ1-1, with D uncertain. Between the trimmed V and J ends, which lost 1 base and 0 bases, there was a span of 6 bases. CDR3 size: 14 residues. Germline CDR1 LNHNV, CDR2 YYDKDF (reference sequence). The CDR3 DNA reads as TGTGCCACCAGCAGAGTTATTTTGAACACTGAAGCTTTCTTT. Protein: CATSRVILNTEAFF.

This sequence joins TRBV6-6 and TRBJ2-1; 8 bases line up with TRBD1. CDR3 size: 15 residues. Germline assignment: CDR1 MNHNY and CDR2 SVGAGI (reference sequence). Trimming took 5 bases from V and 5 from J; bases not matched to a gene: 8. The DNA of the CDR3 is TGTGCCAGCAGTGCTGGACAGGGCATCAACAATGAGCAGTTCTTC. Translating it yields CASSAGQGINNEQFF.

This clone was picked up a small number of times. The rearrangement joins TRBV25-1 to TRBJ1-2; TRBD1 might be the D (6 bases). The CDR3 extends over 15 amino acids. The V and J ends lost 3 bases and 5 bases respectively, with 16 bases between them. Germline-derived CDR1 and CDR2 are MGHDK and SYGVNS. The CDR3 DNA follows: TGTGCCAGCAGTGATGGAGGGGGGGCGGGGTATGGCTACACCTTC. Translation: CASSDGGGAGYGYTF.

The CDR3 is CAIKPPGGSLDTQYF. CDR3 DNA sequence: TGTGCCATCAAACCCCCGGGCGGGAGTTTGGATACGCAGTATTTT. The chain is built from TRBV7-9 and TRBJ2-3, with 7 bases fitting TRBD2. Trimming cost V 10 bases and J 6 bases; bases outside gene matches: 16. The CDR3 loop spans 15 amino acids. CDR1 and CDR2 (germline): SEHNR, FQNEAQ (reference sequence).

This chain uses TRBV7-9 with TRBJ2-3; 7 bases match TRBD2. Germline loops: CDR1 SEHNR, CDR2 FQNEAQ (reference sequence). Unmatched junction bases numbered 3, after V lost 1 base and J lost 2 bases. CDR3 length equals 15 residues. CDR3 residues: CASSLGGRATDTQYF. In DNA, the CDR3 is TGTGCCAGCAGCTTAGGAGGGAGGGCCACAGATACGCAGTATTTT.

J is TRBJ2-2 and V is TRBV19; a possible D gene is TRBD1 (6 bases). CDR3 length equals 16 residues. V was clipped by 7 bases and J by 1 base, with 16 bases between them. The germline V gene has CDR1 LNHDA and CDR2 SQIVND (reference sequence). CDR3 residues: CASTLYSGVNTGELFF. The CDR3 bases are TGTGCCAGTACCCTCTATTCAGGGGTGAACACCGGGGAGCTGTTTTTT.

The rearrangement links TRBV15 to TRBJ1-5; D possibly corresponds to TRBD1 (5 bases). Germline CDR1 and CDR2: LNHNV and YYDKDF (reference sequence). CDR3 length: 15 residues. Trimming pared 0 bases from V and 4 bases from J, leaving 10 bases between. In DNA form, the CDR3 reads TGTGCCACCAGCAGAGACAGGGCTTCTAATCAGCCCCAGCATTTT. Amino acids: CATSRDRASNQPQHF.

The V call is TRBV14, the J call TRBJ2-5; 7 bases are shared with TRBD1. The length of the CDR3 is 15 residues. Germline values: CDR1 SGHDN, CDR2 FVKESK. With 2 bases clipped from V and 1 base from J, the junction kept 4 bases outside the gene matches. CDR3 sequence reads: CASSQPGTVQETQYF. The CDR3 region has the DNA TGTGCCAGCAGCCAACCCGGGACAGTCCAAGAGACCCAGTACTTC.

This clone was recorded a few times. CDR3: CASSSGTEDEQYF. CDR3 DNA: TGTGCCAGCTCAAGCGGTACAGAGGACGAGCAGTACTTC. V usage is TRBV18 and J usage is TRBJ2-7; D is perhaps TRBD2 (5 bases). The germline CDR1 and CDR2 sequences are KGHSH and LQKENI. This CDR3 spans 13 amino acids. The V end was cut by 5 bases, the J end by 5 bases, with 13 bases between. Filled out from reference TRBV18 and TRBJ2-7, the complete variable domain reads NAGVMQNPRHLVRRRGQEARLRCSPMKGHSHVYWYRQLPEEGLKFMVYLQKENIIDESGMPKERFSAEFPKEGPSILRIQQVVRGDSAAYFCASSSGTEDEQYFGPGTRLTVT.

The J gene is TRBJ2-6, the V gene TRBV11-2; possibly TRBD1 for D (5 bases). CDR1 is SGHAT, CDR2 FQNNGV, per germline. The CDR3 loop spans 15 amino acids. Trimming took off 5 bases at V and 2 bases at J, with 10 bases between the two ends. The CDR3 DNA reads TGTGCCAGCAGCCGGAGCAGGGCTGGGGCCAACGTCCTGACTTTC. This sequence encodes CASSRSRAGANVLTF.